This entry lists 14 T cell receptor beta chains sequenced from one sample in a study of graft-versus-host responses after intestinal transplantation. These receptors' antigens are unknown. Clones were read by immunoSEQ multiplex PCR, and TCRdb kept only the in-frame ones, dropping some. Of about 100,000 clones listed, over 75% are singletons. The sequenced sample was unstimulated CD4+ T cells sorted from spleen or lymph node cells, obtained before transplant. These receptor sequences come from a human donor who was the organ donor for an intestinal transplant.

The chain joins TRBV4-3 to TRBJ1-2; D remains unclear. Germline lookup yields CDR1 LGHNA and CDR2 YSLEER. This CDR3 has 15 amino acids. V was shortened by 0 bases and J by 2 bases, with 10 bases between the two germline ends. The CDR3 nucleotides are TGCGCCAGCAGCCAAGATTCTACGTGGAACTATGGCTACACCTTC. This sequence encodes CASSQDSTWNYGYTF.

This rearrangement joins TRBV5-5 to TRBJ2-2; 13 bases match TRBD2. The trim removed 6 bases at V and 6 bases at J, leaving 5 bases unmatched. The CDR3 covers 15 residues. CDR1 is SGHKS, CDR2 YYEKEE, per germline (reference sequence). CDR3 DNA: TGTGCCAGCACCGAAGGACTAGCGGGGGCCGGGGAGCTGTTTTTT. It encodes CASTEGLAGAGELFF.

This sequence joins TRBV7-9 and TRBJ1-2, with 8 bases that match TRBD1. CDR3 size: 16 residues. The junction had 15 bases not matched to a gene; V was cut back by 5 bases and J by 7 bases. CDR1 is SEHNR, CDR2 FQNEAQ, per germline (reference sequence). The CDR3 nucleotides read TGTGCCAGCAGCGCAGGACAGGGCCGCTCCCTTTCTGGCTACACCTTC. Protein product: CASSAGQGRSLSGYTF. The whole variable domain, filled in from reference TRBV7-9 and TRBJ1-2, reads DTGVSQNPRHKITKRGQNVTFRCDPISEHNRLYWYRQTLGQGPEFLTYFQNEAQLEKSRLLSDRFSAERPKGSFSTLEIQRTEQGDSAMYLCASSAGQGRSLSGYTFGSGTRLTVV.

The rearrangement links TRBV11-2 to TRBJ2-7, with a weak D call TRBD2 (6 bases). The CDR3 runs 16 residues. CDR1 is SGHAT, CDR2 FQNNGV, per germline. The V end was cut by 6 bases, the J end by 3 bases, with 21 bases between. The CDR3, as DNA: TGTGCCAGCAGGGAGGGAAGCGGCGGGGCCTACTACGAGCAGTACTTC. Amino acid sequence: CASREGSGGAYYEQYF.

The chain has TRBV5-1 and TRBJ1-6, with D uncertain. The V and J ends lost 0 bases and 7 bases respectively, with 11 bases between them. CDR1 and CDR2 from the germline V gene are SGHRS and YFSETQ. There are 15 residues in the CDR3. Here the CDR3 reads CASSLEERGNSPLHF. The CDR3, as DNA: TGCGCCAGCAGCTTGGAGGAAAGAGGGAATTCACCCCTCCACTTT.

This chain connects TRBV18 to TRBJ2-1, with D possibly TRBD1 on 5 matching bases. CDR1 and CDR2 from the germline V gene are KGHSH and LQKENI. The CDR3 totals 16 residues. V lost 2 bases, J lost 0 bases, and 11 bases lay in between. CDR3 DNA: TGTGCCAGCTCACCAAGGACACTGAGCTCCTACAATGAGCAGTTCTTC. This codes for CASSPRTLSSYNEQFF.

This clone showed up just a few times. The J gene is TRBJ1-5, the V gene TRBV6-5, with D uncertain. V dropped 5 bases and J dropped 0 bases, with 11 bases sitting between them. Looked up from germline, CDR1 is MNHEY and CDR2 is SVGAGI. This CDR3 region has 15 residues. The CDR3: CASSPRFPSNQPQHF. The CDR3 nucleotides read TGTGCCAGCAGTCCCCGATTCCCTAGCAATCAGCCCCAGCATTTT.

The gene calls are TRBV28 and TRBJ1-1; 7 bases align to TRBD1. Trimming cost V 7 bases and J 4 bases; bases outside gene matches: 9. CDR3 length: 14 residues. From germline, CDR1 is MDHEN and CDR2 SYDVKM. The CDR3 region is CASIIPGQFTEAFF. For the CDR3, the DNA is TGTGCCAGCATTATACCGGGACAGTTCACTGAAGCTTTCTTT.

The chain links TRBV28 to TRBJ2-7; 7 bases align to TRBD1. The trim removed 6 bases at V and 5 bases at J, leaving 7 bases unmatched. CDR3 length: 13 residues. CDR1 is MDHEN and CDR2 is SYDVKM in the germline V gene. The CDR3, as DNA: TGTGCCAGCAGCGAAACAGGGGTCCACGAGCAGTACTTC. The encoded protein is CASSETGVHEQYF.

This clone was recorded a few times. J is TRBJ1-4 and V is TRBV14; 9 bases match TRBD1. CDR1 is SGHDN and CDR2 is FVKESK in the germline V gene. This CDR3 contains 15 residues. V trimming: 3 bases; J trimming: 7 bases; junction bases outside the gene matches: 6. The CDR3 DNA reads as TGTGCCAGCAGCCACGTACAGGGGGCTAGTGAAAAACTGTTTTTT. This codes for CASSHVQGASEKLFF.

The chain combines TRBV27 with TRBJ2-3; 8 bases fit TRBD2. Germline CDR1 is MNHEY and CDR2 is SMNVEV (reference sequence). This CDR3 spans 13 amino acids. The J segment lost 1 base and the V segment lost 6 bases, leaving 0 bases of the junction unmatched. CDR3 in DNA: TGTGCCAGCAGGCGGGGGGGCACAGATACGCAGTATTTT. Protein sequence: CASRRGGTDTQYF.

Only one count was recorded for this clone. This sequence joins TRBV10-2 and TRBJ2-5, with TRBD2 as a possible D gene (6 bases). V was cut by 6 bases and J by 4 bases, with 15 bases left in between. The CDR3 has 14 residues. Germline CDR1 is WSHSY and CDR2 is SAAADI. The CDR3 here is CASRRRDSGETQYF. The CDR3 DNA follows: TGCGCCAGCAGAAGAAGGGACTCCGGAGAGACCCAGTACTTC.

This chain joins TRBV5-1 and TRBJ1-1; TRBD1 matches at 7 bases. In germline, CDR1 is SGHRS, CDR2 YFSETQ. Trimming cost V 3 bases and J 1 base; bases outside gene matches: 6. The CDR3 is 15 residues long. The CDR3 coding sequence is TGCGCCAGCAGCTCTACAGGGGTTCGGAACACTGAAGCTTTCTTT. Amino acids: CASSSTGVRNTEAFF.

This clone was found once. CDR3 in amino acids: CASSLGKIGEKLFF. CDR3 DNA: TGTGCCAGCAGCTTAGGGAAGATAGGGGAAAAACTGTTTTTT. This chain connects TRBV11-2 to TRBJ1-4; unclear D gene. CDR1 and CDR2 from the germline V gene are SGHAT and FQNNGV. This CDR3 spans 14 amino acids. V lost 1 base and J 8 bases, leaving 11 bases between the germline ends.